The entry that follows covers one T cell receptor (beta chain) sequence. Its antigen is still unknown. Per-nucleotide qualities are absent, and no much larger clonotype sits a single base away. V and J are trimmed by 8 bases and 4 bases, and the gene matches miss 5 bases of the junction. From cysteine to phenylalanine, the CDR3 is 12 amino acids long. The read is trimmed to its CDR3 DNA, 36 bases read in frame from base 1. Sequences GTSNPN (CDR1) and SVGIG (CDR2) are obtained from the germline V gene (reference sequence). The source of the sample is a study of glioma-infiltrating T cells after dendritic cell vaccination (dated by TCRdb to 2015 to 2016). At the level of the whole study: The cohort comprised approximately 15 glioblastoma patients from Phase I and II dendritic cell vaccination trials, 9 newly diagnosed and 6 with recurrent disease. Autologous tumor lysate-pulsed dendritic cell vaccination was administered to the patients between about 2002 and 2012. To make the vaccine, monocyte-derived dendritic cells were cultured for about seven days with IL-4 and GM-CSF and then pulsed overnight with autologous tumor lysate. Each patient was given three intradermal dendritic cell vaccine injections, spaced two weeks apart, in the arm below the axilla. In glioblastoma patients vaccinated with dendritic cells, deep sequencing of TCR beta CDR3 regions served to measure tumor-infiltrating lymphocyte content and to compare repertoires between tumor and blood. Survival after dendritic cell vaccination was correlated with TCR sequencing metrics, such as TIL content and the overlap between tumor and blood repertoires. What the authors observed across the whole study: The three-group TCR overlap response model was described as speculative and requiring prospective validation. After dendritic cell vaccination, a higher estimated pretreatment TIL content predicted longer time to progression and longer overall survival. The cohort was small and heterogeneous, only a few patients had full blood and tumor sets, and even fewer had initial-recurrent tumor pairs. TCR clonality showed no direct relationship with survival, which suggests that a diverse polyclonal response may be important.

Patients were selected on the basis of adequate residual fresh-frozen tumor tissue and more than two years of available survival data. None of the glioblastoma patients carried an isocitrate dehydrogenase mutation, although molecular status otherwise varied. PBMC were collected before vaccination, two weeks after the third vaccination, and at tumor progression if tumor progression occurred. The Qiagen DNeasy Blood extraction Kit was used to extract genomic DNA. TCRB CDR3 regions were amplified from roughly 1.8 ug genomic DNA, or all available DNA if less, using the immunoSEQ assay. For multiplex PCR, 60 forward primers for TCR V beta segments and 13 reverse primers for J beta segments were used. To estimate reads per starting template, synthetic control templates were spiked into each sample at limiting dilution. Reads of 87 bp were generated by sequencing on the Illumina HiSeq System. Turning to the authors' computational methods: PCR and sequencing errors were removed by a nearest neighbor algorithm that merged closely related sequences. TCR overlap was defined as the percentage of unique tumor TCR beta sequences that were also found in the peripheral blood of the same patient. Entries here come from immuneACCESS through TCRdb and include only in-frame sequences with V and J called. Some clones fail to appear in such tables; in the studies checked, an unresolved V gene covers under half of the shortfall, and the cause of the remainder is unknown. V and J calls and clone size come straight from that table; D and trimming were deduced from the DNA. Within this sample are under 100,000 clones, with under 90% of them counted one time only. The ten largest clonotypes hold around 3% of the sample.

Sequenced material: blood, taken before dendritic cell vaccination. The TCR comes from a human donor with glioblastoma. This sequence uses TRBV30 and TRBJ2-1, and TRBD2 aligns with 7 junction nucleotides. The CDR3 protein is CAGGDYYNEQFF. The sequenced DNA is TGTGCCGGGGGGGACTATTACAATGAGCAGTTCTTC. With the rest looked up from the reference TRBV30 and TRBJ2-1 genes rather than sequenced, the full variable domain is SQTIHQWPATLVQPVGSPLSLECTVEGTSNPNLYWYRQAAGRGLQLLFYSVGIGQISSEVPQNLSASRPQDRQFILSSKKLLLSDSGFYLCAGGDYYNEQFFGPGTRLTVL.